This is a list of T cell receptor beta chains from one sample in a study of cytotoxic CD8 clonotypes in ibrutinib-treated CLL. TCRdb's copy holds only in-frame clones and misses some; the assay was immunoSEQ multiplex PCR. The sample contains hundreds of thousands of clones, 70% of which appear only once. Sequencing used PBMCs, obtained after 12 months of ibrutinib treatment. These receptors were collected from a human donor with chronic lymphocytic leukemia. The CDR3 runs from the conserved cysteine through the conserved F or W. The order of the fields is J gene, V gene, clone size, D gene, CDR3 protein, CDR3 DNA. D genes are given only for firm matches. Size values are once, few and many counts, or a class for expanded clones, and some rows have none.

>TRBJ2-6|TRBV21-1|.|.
CASSKVQGLPGANVLTF
TGTGCCAGCAGCAAAGTTCAGGGTCTTCCCGGGGCCAACGTCCTGACTTTC
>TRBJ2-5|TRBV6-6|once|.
CASSRGPTAEETQYF
TGTGCCAGCAGTCGCGGACCCACCGCGGAAGAGACCCAGTACTTC
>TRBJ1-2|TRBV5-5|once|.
CASSLAGSSNYGYTF
TGTGCCAGCAGCTTGGCCGGGAGCTCTAACTATGGCTACACCTTC
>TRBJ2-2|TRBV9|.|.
CASRIAVNTGELFF
TGTGCCAGCAGGATAGCGGTTAACACCGGGGAGCTGTTTTTT
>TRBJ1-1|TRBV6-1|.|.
CASSAAGNTEAFF
TGTGCCAGCAGTGCTGCTGGGAACACTGAAGCTTTCTTT
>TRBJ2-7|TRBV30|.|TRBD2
CAWSVGGSYEQYF
TGTGCCTGGAGTGTCGGCGGGAGCTACGAGCAGTACTTC
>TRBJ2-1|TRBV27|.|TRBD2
CASSLSLAGAEQFF
TGTGCCAGCAGTTTGTCCCTAGCGGGGGCTGAGCAGTTCTTC
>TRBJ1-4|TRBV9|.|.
CASSVAGGQGEKLFF
TGTGCCAGCAGCGTAGCCGGGGGTCAGGGTGAAAAACTGTTTTTT
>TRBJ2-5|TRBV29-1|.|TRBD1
CSVAQGVGETQYF
TGCAGCGTTGCCCAGGGGGTAGGGGAGACCCAGTACTTC
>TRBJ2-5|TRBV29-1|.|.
CSATTQETQYF
TGCAGCGCGACGACTCAAGAGACCCAGTACTTC
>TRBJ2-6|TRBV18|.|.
CASSPLISGANVLTF
TGTGCCAGCTCACCGCTGATCTCTGGGGCCAACGTCCTGACTTTC
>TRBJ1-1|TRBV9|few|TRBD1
CASSPRGTVNTEAFF
TGTGCCAGCAGCCCCCGCGGGACAGTTAACACTGAAGCTTTCTTT
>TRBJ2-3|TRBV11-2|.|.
CASSLEGFVGTDTQYF
TGTGCCAGCAGCTTAGAGGGATTCGTCGGCACAGATACGCAGTATTTT
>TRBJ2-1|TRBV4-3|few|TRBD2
CASSQLLAGGDNEQFF
TGCGCCAGCAGCCAATTACTAGCGGGAGGGGACAATGAGCAGTTCTTC
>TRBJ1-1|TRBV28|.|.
CASSENTEAFF
TGTGCCAGCAGTGAGAACACTGAAGCTTTCTTT
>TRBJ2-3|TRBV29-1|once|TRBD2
CSGLLAGRTQYF
TGCAGCGGCCTACTAGCGGGACGTACGCAGTATTTT
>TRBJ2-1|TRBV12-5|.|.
CASSGRRVDEQFF
TGTGCTAGTTCAGGCCGGAGGGTGGATGAGCAGTTCTTC
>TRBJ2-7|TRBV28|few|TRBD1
CASRVTGLTYEQYF
TGTGCCAGCAGGGTGACAGGGTTAACCTACGAGCAGTACTTC
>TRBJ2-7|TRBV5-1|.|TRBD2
CASSLSGSGFYEQYF
TGCGCCAGCAGTCTTAGCGGGAGCGGTTTTTACGAGCAGTACTTC
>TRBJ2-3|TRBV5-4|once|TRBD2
CASSLWSGRNTDTQYF
TGTGCCAGCAGCTTGTGGAGCGGGAGGAACACAGATACGCAGTATTTT
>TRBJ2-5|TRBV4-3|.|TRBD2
CASSLTAGGQETQYF
TGCGCCAGCAGCCTCACCGCGGGAGGGCAAGAGACCCAGTACTTC
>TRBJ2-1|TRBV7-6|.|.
CASSLVPPGSGLNNEQFF
TGTGCCAGCAGCTTAGTCCCCCCGGGGAGCGGATTGAACAATGAGCAGTTCTTC
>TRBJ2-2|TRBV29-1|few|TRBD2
CSVVAQREGTNTGELFF
TGCAGCGTTGTGGCCCAGCGGGAGGGGACGAACACCGGGGAGCTGTTTTTT